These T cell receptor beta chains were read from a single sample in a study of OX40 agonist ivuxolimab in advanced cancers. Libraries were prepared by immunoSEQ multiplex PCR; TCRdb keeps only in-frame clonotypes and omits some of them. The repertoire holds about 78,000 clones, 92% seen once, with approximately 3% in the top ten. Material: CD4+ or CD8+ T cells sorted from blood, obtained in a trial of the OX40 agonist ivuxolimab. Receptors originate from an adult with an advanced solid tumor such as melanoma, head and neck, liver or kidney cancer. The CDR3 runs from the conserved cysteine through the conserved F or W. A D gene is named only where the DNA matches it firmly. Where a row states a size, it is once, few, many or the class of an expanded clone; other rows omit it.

TGTGCCAGCAGCGCCTCTATCGGGAGAGAGTACAATGAGCAGTTCTTC | CASSASIGREYNEQFF | TRBV9 | - | TRBJ2-1 | once
TGTGCCAGCAGTTATGTTGGGACAGGGTCATCTGGGGCCAACGTCCTGACTTTC | CASSYVGTGSSGANVLTF | TRBV27 | TRBD1 | TRBJ2-6 | -
TGTGCCAGCAGCTTAGATAGCAATCAGCCCCAGCATTTT | CASSLDSNQPQHF | TRBV7-9 | - | TRBJ1-5 | -
TGTGCCAGCAGCCACAATCCTTCCCTGAACACTGAAGCTTTCTTT | CASSHNPSLNTEAFF | TRBV7-2 | - | TRBJ1-1 | -
TGCGCCAGCAGCTTGGGTGGAATAATCCAAGAGACCCAGTACTTC | CASSLGGIIQETQYF | TRBV5-1 | - | TRBJ2-5 | -
TGTGCCAGTAGCCTCAGAGTGAGGGGCGGTTTACACCTCTCGAGTAGCAATCAGCCCCAGCATTTT | CASSLRVRGGLHLSSSNQPQHF | TRBV19 | - | TRBJ1-5 | -
TGCGCCAGCAGCGGAGGACAGACCCAAGAGACCCAGTACTTC | CASSGGQTQETQYF | TRBV5-1 | - | TRBJ2-5 | -
TGTGCCTGCCCCCCTAAGCGGGGGGGCTTCGCCGGGGAGCTGTTTTTT | CACPPKRGGFAGELFF | TRBV30 | TRBD2 | TRBJ2-2 | -
TGTGCCAGCTCACCAAGTCGGCCCGAGGCTTTCTTT | CASSPSRPEAFF | TRBV18 | - | TRBJ1-1 | few
TGCGCCAGCAGCTTAGACAGACCGGGCACTGAAGCTTTCTTT | CASSLDRPGTEAFF | TRBV5-1 | - | TRBJ1-1 | -
TGTGCCAGCAGTTACCCAGGACAGGGAAGGAACACCGGGGAGCTGTTTTTT | CASSYPGQGRNTGELFF | TRBV28 | TRBD1 | TRBJ2-2 | -
TGTGCCAGCAGCCACGGACCGAACTATGGCTACACCTTC | CASSHGPNYGYTF | TRBV6-6 | - | TRBJ1-2 | -
TGTGCCAGCAGTACGACAGGCGGGGGAACTGAAGCTTTCTTT | CASSTTGGGTEAFF | TRBV6-5 | - | TRBJ1-1 | -
TGTGCCAGCAGCCAAAGACCGATGAACAGCGGGGGGGCCGGGTACGAGCAGTACTTC | CASSQRPMNSGGAGYEQYF | TRBV4-2 | TRBD2 | TRBJ2-7 | -
TGCGCCAGCAGCTCGCTGCCGGGCACTGAAGCTTTCTTT | CASSSLPGTEAFF | TRBV5-1 | - | TRBJ1-1 | -
TGTGCCAGCTCCCCCCTCGGTTTTTCTGATTCCGGGGAGCTGTTTTTT | CASSPLGFSDSGELFF | TRBV18 | - | TRBJ2-2 | -
TGTGCCAGCAGTGGGGAACCTAGCGTTCGGGCCCTCCACTTT | CASSGEPSVRALHF | TRBV2 | - | TRBJ1-6 | -
TGTGCCAGCTCACCGGACTCTCGGAGGGCAGAGACCCAGTACTTC | CASSPDSRRAETQYF | TRBV18 | - | TRBJ2-5 | -
TGCGCCAGCAGTCGGCCCTTCCGGGACAGGGTAAAAGAAGCCAAAAACATTCAGTACTTC | CASSRPFRDRVKEAKNIQYF | TRBV23-1 | TRBD1 | TRBJ2-4 | -
TGTGCCAGCAGCCTCCCCCACCCACAAGAGACCCAGTACTTC | CASSLPHPQETQYF | TRBV5-4 | - | TRBJ2-5 | -
TGTGCCAGCAGCGCGACCTCAAGGGGGGACACTGAAGCTTTCTTT | CASSATSRGDTEAFF | TRBV5-4 | - | TRBJ1-1 | -
TGTGCCAGTAGTACCCGATTCCTTGACAGGATCTTGGGCACCGGGGAGCTGTTTTTT | CASSTRFLDRILGTGELFF | TRBV19 | - | TRBJ2-2 | -
TGTGCCAGCAGTTACCCCGGGCGAGGGGAGACCCAGTACTTC | CASSYPGRGETQYF | TRBV6-6 | - | TRBJ2-5 | once
TGTGCCAGCAGAGTGTTCAGGCAAGCTAACTATGGCTACACCTTC | CASRVFRQANYGYTF | TRBV2 | - | TRBJ1-2 | -
TGTGCCAGCAGTCGTCTCCCTAACAGGGTCCCCCACGAGCAGTACTTC | CASSRLPNRVPHEQYF | TRBV6-6 | - | TRBJ2-7 | once
TGCGCCAGCAGGCCAACAGGAATAAGGGACTATGGCTACACCTTC | CASRPTGIRDYGYTF | TRBV4-1 | - | TRBJ1-2 | -